This passage covers 4 T cell receptor beta chains from one sample sequenced in a study of CD8 T cells in ankylosing spondylitis. One entry per CDR3 protein results from TCRdb running MiXCR on the 5' RACE reads. The sample yields approximately 210,000 distinct CDR3 sequences, around 13% seen once. The specimen was blood, either unsorted or a sorted T cell fraction (not recorded which). The receptors shown here come from a male donor with ankylosing spondylitis or in good health (not recorded which).

The gene calls are TRBV20-1 and TRBJ2-4; D possibly corresponds to TRBD2 (5 bases). CDR3 size: 14 residues. The V end was cut by 3 bases, the J end by 5 bases, with 14 bases between. The germline V gene encodes CDR1 DFQATT and CDR2 SNEGSKA (reference sequence). The CDR3 nucleotides read TGCAGTGCTAGGGGAGTTAGCAACCAAAACATTCAGTACTTC. Its translation is CSARGVSNQNIQYF.

The V gene is TRBV20-1, the J gene TRBJ2-7, with 10 positions matching TRBD2. CDR3 length equals 15 residues. Germline CDR1 DFQATT, CDR2 SNEGSKA (reference sequence). V shed 1 base, J shed 1 base, and the junction held 4 bases outside the gene matches. In DNA, the CDR3 is TGCAGTGCTAGAGGTCCTAGCGGGAGATCCTACGAGCAGTACTTC. It specifies CSARGPSGRSYEQYF.

This clonotype has only a few counts. The chain joins TRBV7-6 to TRBJ2-3; 8 bases match TRBD1. This CDR3 contains 16 residues. Looked up from germline, CDR1 is SGHVS and CDR2 is FNYEAQ. V trimming: 1 base; J trimming: 0 bases; junction bases outside the gene matches: 3. CDR3 sequence: CASSLVWDRSTDTQYF. In DNA, the CDR3 is TGTGCCAGCAGCTTAGTTTGGGACAGGAGCACAGATACGCAGTATTTT.

The V and J genes are TRBV6-5 and TRBJ2-1; TRBD2 aligns across 11 bases. Per the germline V gene, CDR1 is MNHEY and CDR2 is SVGAGI. V dropped 4 bases and J dropped 5; count of bases not matched to a gene: 4. This CDR3 comprises 15 residues. This chain's CDR3 is CASSWLAGGNNEQFF. The CDR3 DNA follows: TGTGCCAGCAGTTGGCTAGCGGGGGGTAACAATGAGCAGTTCTTC.